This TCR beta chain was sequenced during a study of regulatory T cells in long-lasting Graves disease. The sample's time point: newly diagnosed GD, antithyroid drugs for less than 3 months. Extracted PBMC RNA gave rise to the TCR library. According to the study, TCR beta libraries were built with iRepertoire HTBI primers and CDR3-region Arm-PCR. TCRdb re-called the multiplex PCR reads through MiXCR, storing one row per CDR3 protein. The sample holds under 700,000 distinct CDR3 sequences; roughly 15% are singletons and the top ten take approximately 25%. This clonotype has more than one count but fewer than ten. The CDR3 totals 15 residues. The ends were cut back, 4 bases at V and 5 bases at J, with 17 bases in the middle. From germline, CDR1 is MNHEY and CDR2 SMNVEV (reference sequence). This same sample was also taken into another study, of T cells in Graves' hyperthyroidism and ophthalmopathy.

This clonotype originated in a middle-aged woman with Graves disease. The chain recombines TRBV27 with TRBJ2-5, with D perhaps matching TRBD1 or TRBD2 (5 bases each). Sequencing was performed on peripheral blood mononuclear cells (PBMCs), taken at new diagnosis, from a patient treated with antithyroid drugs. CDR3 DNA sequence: TGTGCCAGCAGTTCCCTGGGACCGGCTGGGGAGACCCAGTACTTC. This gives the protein CASSSLGPAGETQYF.